This entry lists 28 T cell receptor beta chains sequenced from one sample in a study of T-cell reconstitution after alpha-beta-depleted transplantation in children. As it was prepared, the TCRbeta library received unique molecular identifiers. TCRdb re-derived calls from the PCR reads in MiXCR, one entry per CDR3 protein. The repertoire includes 750,000 to 950,000 distinct CDR3 sequences, around 17% of them detected once, and under 6% sits in the top ten. The sample consisted of PBMCs, mostly from graft donor cells, taken 360 days after TCRalphabeta/CD19-depleted stem cell transplant. Every receptor here comes from a male patient under 18 who had a stem cell transplant for acute lymphoblastic leukemia, so the T cells may come from the graft donor.

This clonotype has just a few counts. V is TRBV7-3 and J is TRBJ2-2; D call uncertain. The CDR3 covers 14 residues. Germline V gene sequence: CDR1 SGHTA, CDR2 FQGTGA. With 5 bases removed from V and 3 bases from J, the gap between germline ends came to 10 bases. CDR3 residues: CASSLDLDTGELFF. The CDR3 DNA follows: TGTGCCAGCAGCCTAGACCTTGACACCGGGGAGCTGTTTTTT.

This clonotype was counted a single time. The CDR3 loop is CASSTDRVQSKYGYTF. The DNA for the CDR3 is TGCGCCAGCAGCACTGACAGGGTTCAGAGCAAGTATGGCTACACCTTC. The chain carries TRBV5-1 and TRBJ1-2; TRBD1 matches at 7 bases. With 4 bases clipped from V and 5 bases from J, the junction kept 14 bases outside the gene matches. CDR1 and CDR2 (germline): SGHRS, YFSETQ. This CDR3 spans 16 amino acids.

This clonotype was recorded a few times. The rearrangement uses TRBV2 and TRBJ2-1; TRBD2 is a possible D gene (7 bases). Germline CDR1 reads SNHLY; CDR2 reads FYNNEI. With 8 bases removed from V and 13 bases from J, the gap between germline ends came to 12 bases. This CDR3 has 10 amino acids. CDR3 in DNA: TGTGCCAGCCTCGGGGGGCACCAGTTCTTC. This encodes CASLGGHQFF.

This rearrangement joins TRBV6-5 to TRBJ2-1; TRBD2 matches at 9 bases. V lost 0 bases, J lost 4 bases, and 7 bases stayed unmatched. Germline V gene data show CDR1 as MNHEY and CDR2 as SVGAGI. This CDR3 comprises 17 residues. The CDR3 sequence is CASSYSTPAGGYNEQFF. The DNA for the CDR3 is TGTGCCAGCAGTTACTCGACCCCAGCGGGAGGTTACAATGAGCAGTTCTTC.

The CDR3 coding sequence is TGTGCCAGCAGTCAACAGCCTTACATGAACACTGAAGCTTTCTTT. The encoded protein is CASSQQPYMNTEAFF. The V call is TRBV6-1, the J call TRBJ1-1; D is uncertain. This CDR3 spans 15 amino acids. The V end lost 5 bases, the J end lost 0 bases, and 13 bases lay between the germline ends. The germline V gene encodes CDR1 MNHNS and CDR2 SASEGT.

This clonotype was counted ten times or more. In nucleotides, the CDR3 is TGCAGCGCCGTCGTGGGGAAAGAGACCCAGTACTTC. This codes for CSAVVGKETQYF. This sequence joins TRBV29-1 and TRBJ2-5; D gene ambiguous. Trimming stripped 7 bases from V and 3 bases from J, with 12 bases between. Germline V gene data show CDR1 as SQVTM and CDR2 as ANQGSEA. The CDR3 length is 12 residues.

This clonotype appeared a few times. The chain combines TRBV7-3 with TRBJ2-7; no firm D call. Germline-derived CDR1 and CDR2 are SGHTA and FQGTGA. V dropped 5 bases and J dropped 2 bases, with 13 bases sitting between them. CDR3 length: 14 residues. CDR3 amino acids: CASSPNSVTYEQYF. In DNA, the CDR3 is TGTGCCAGCAGCCCAAACAGTGTAACCTACGAGCAGTACTTC. Filled out from reference TRBV7-3 and TRBJ2-7, the complete variable domain reads GAGVSQTPSNKVTEKGKYVELRCDPISGHTALYWYRQSLGQGPEFLIYFQGTGAADDSGLPNDRFFAVRPEGSVSTLKIQRTERGDSAVYLCASSPNSVTYEQYFGPGTRLTVT.

The J gene is TRBJ1-5, the V gene TRBV19; tentatively, D is TRBD1 (5 bases). Per germline, CDR1 LNHDA and CDR2 SQIVND (reference sequence). The V end lost 7 bases, the J end lost 4 bases, and 14 bases lay between the germline ends. The CDR3 length is 14 residues. CDR3 nucleotides: TGTGCCAGTACCGGGGGACCGACTAATCAGCCCCAGCATTTT. Protein sequence: CASTGGPTNQPQHF.

This sequence joins TRBV29-1 and TRBJ2-3; TRBD1 matches at 7 bases. This CDR3 comprises 16 residues. The V segment lost 0 bases and the J segment 0 bases; nucleotides outside the gene matches: 6. Germline V lookup: CDR1 SQVTM, CDR2 ANQGSEA. CDR3 sequence reads: CSVEDHRGWSTDTQYF. The DNA for the CDR3 is TGCAGCGTTGAAGATCACAGGGGATGGAGCACAGATACGCAGTATTTT.

This chain uses TRBV19 with TRBJ1-2; D is unclear. Trimming took 3 bases from V and 4 from J, leaving 15 bases between them. Looked up from germline, CDR1 is LNHDA and CDR2 is SQIVND (reference sequence). CDR3 length equals 15 residues. The CDR3 DNA is TGTGCCAGTAGTATTATCCCCCCGGCGCCCTATGGCTACACCTTC. Protein: CASSIIPPAPYGYTF.

This clonotype has at least ten counts. This rearrangement joins TRBV20-1 to TRBJ2-1, with D perhaps TRBD1 (6 bases). Germline CDR1 is DFQATT and CDR2 is SNEGSKA (reference sequence). This CDR3 region has 14 residues. Between the trimmed V and J ends, which lost 3 bases and 2 bases, there was a span of 11 bases. The CDR3 sequence is CSASPGVPYNEQFF. The CDR3 coding sequence is TGCAGTGCTAGTCCAGGGGTCCCCTACAATGAGCAGTTCTTC.

The V and J genes are TRBV29-1 and TRBJ2-5; no definite D call. The germline V gene has CDR1 SQVTM and CDR2 ANQGSEA. V gave up 4 bases and J gave up 0 bases, with 9 bases separating them. The CDR3 length is 13 residues. CDR3 DNA sequence: TGCAGCGTTGTAGGCCTGTACCAAGAGACCCAGTACTTC. Translated, it gives CSVVGLYQETQYF.

This clonotype was seen a few times. J is TRBJ1-1 and V is TRBV18, with D perhaps matching TRBD1 (5 bases). Between the trimmed V and J ends, which lost 6 bases and 5 bases, there was a span of 16 bases. This CDR3 is built from 14 residues. Germline lookup yields CDR1 KGHSH and CDR2 LQKENI. CDR3 bases: TGTGCCAGCTCGCGCACAGGTGGAGGGACTGAAGCTTTCTTT. Translated, it gives CASSRTGGGTEAFF. Looking up the rest from reference TRBV18 and TRBJ1-1 gives the full variable domain: NAGVMQNPRHLVRRRGQEARLRCSPMKGHSHVYWYRQLPEEGLKFMVYLQKENIIDESGMPKERFSAEFPKEGPSILRIQQVVRGDSAAYFCASSRTGGGTEAFFGQGTRLTVV.

This clonotype has more than one count but fewer than ten. The V gene is TRBV6-4, the J gene TRBJ2-1; weak D call: TRBD2 (5 bases). Germline V gives CDR1 MRHNA, CDR2 SNTAGT. Trimming took off 3 bases at V and 4 bases at J, with 16 bases between the two ends. CDR3 length: 16 residues. CDR3 sequence: CASSEPSGRVYNEQFF. Here the CDR3 DNA reads TGTGCCAGCAGTGAACCGAGTGGGAGAGTTTACAATGAGCAGTTCTTC.

The chain has TRBV12-3 or TRBV12-4 and TRBJ2-3, with D maybe TRBD2 (5 bases). Between the trimmed V and J ends, which lost 5 bases and 3 bases, there was a span of 18 bases. This CDR3 region has 16 residues. CDR3 bases: TGTGCCAGCAGTGACCCCCCTCCCGGACTTACAGATACGCAGTATTTT. It is translated as CASSDPPPGLTDTQYF.

This clonotype was recorded a few times. The chain combines TRBV7-9 with TRBJ2-1, with D unclear. The V gene lost 3 bases and the J gene lost 5 bases, with 8 bases spanning the gap. CDR1 is SEHNR, CDR2 FQNEAQ, per germline (reference sequence). The CDR3 length is 13 residues. The CDR3 bases are TGTGCCAGCAGCTTCCACTACAACAATGAGCAGTTCTTC. It codes for CASSFHYNNEQFF.

The genes are TRBV12-3 or TRBV12-4 and TRBJ2-1; D remains ambiguous. Trimming removed 9 bases at V and 0 bases at J, with 9 bases between. The CDR3 runs to 13 residues. CDR3 in DNA: TGTGCCAGTGGTCCCCACTCCTACAATGAGCAGTTCTTC. Amino acid sequence: CASGPHSYNEQFF.

This clonotype was counted only a few times. The gene calls are TRBV20-1 and TRBJ2-3; 11 bases line up with TRBD2. The V gene's germline CDR1 is DFQATT and CDR2 SNEGSKA (reference sequence). The CDR3 consists of 20 residues. V lost 6 bases, J lost 0 bases, and 20 bases stayed unmatched. The DNA for the CDR3 is TGCAGTGCGGAGTCAATAGCGGGAGGGCCATTCACACTAAGCACAGATACGCAGTATTTT. This codes for CSAESIAGGPFTLSTDTQYF.

The chain combines TRBV7-9 with TRBJ1-3, with 7 bases lining up with TRBD1. CDR1 and CDR2 from the germline V gene are SEHNR and FQNEAQ (reference sequence). The length of the CDR3 is 16 residues. Trimming removed 2 bases from V and 4 bases from J; junction bases left unmatched: 8. The CDR3 nucleotides are TGTGCCAGCAGCTTACACCAGGACAGGACGGGAAACACCATATATTTT. As protein: CASSLHQDRTGNTIYF.

The J gene is TRBJ1-2, the V gene TRBV5-1; 9 bases map to TRBD1. CDR1 is SGHRS and CDR2 is YFSETQ in the germline V gene. V lost 4 bases, J lost 4 bases, and 8 bases stayed unmatched. The CDR3 sequence is 15 residues long. CDR3 sequence (DNA): TGCGCCAGCAGCCCTCGGACAGGGGAGGGCTATGGCTACACCTTC. Its protein product is CASSPRTGEGYGYTF. Looking up the rest from reference TRBV5-1 and TRBJ1-2 gives the full variable domain: KAGVTQTPRYLIKTRGQQVTLSCSPISGHRSVSWYQQTPGQGLQFLFEYFSETQRNKGNFPGRFSGRQFSNSRSEMNVSTLELGDSALYLCASSPRTGEGYGYTFGSGTRLTVV.

CDR3 sequence: CSVTVSRGGYTF. CDR3 coding DNA: TGCAGCGTGACTGTGAGCCGGGGGGGCTACACCTTC. The V gene is TRBV29-1, the J gene TRBJ1-2; D is perhaps TRBD1 (5 bases). The CDR3 totals 12 residues. The V and J ends lost 6 bases and 8 bases respectively, with 16 bases between them. Germline CDR1 and CDR2: SQVTM and ANQGSEA.

This clonotype was found many times. The rearrangement uses TRBV7-8 and TRBJ2-7; D tentatively reads TRBD1 or TRBD2 (5 bases each). Germline V lookup: CDR1 SGHVS, CDR2 FQNEAQ. The CDR3 loop spans 14 amino acids. V was shortened by 5 bases and J by 2 bases, with 13 bases between the two germline ends. As DNA, the CDR3 is TGTGCCAGCAGCGCTACTGGGACCCCCTACGAGCAGTACTTC. It codes for CASSATGTPYEQYF.

This clonotype was counted between two and nine times. The chain employs TRBV29-1 and TRBJ2-1, with 10 bases identical to TRBD2. V gave up 7 bases and J gave up 4 bases; unmatched junction bases: 1. This CDR3 region has 12 residues. Germline-derived CDR1 and CDR2 are SQVTM and ANQGSEA. The CDR3 region has the DNA TGCAGCGGGACTAGCGGTTACAATGAGCAGTTCTTC. Encoded protein: CSGTSGYNEQFF.

The V gene is TRBV30, the J gene TRBJ1-3; TRBD1 is a possible D gene (6 bases). This CDR3 is built from 13 residues. Trimming stripped 8 bases from V and 10 bases from J, with 21 bases between. The germline V gene encodes CDR1 GTSNPN and CDR2 SVGIG (reference sequence). This CDR3 is CARAGTPQWTIYF. The CDR3, as DNA: TGTGCCCGCGCGGGGACACCCCAGTGGACCATATATTTT. The whole variable domain, filled in from reference TRBV30 and TRBJ1-3, reads SQTIHQWPATLVQPVGSPLSLECTVEGTSNPNLYWYRQAAGRGLQLLFYSVGIGQISSEVPQNLSASRPQDRQFILSSKKLLLSDSGFYLCARAGTPQWTIYFGEGSWLTVV.

This clonotype has more than one count but fewer than ten. V gene TRBV5-1 combines with J gene TRBJ2-4, with 7 bases lining up with TRBD1. The CDR3 consists of 15 residues. Trimming removed 0 bases from V and 7 bases from J; junction bases left unmatched: 7. Germline V lookup: CDR1 SGHRS, CDR2 YFSETQ. CDR3 bases: TGCGCCAGCAGCTTGGAGGGGACAGAGGGGAACATTCAGTACTTC. It translates to CASSLEGTEGNIQYF.

This chain uses TRBV6-1 with TRBJ2-6; 7 nucleotides align to TRBD1. This CDR3 has 15 amino acids. Germline values: CDR1 MNHNS, CDR2 SASEGT. Trimming at V came to 1 base and at J to 3 bases, leaving 0 bases not matched to a gene. CDR3 bases: TGTGCCAGCAGTGAAGGACAGGGTGGGGCCAACGTCCTGACTTTC. It translates to CASSEGQGGANVLTF.

The CDR3 DNA reads TGTGCCAGCAGGGACGCGAGCTCCTACAATGAGCAGTTCTTC. Translating gives CASRDASSYNEQFF. This chain links TRBV9 with TRBJ2-1; no clear D gene. Trimming left V 5 bases short and J 0 bases short, with 9 bases between. The CDR3 runs 14 residues. Germline V gene data show CDR1 as SGDLS and CDR2 as YYNGEE.

The chain joins TRBV27 to TRBJ2-1; weak D call: TRBD2 (6 bases). Germline CDR1 is MNHEY and CDR2 is SMNVEV (reference sequence). This CDR3 comprises 13 residues. Trimming stripped 6 bases from V and 9 bases from J, with 15 bases between. The CDR3 loop reads CASRLTSGREQFF. CDR3 DNA sequence: TGTGCCAGCAGGCTGACTAGTGGTCGTGAGCAGTTCTTC.